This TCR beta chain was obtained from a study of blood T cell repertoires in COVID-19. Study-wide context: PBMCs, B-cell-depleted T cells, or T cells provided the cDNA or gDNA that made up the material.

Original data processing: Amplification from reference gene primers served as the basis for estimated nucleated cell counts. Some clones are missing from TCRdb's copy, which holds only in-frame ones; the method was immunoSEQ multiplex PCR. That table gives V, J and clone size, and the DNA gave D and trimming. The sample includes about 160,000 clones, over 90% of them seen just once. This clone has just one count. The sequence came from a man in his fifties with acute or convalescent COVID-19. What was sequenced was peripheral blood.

CDR3 amino acids: CASNLGQYSGNTIYF. CDR3 nucleotides: TGTGCCAGCAACCTAGGACAGTACTCTGGAAACACCATATATTTT. J is TRBJ1-3 and V is TRBV28; tentative D call: TRBD1 (6 bases). Germline assignment: CDR1 MDHEN and CDR2 SYDVKM. V lost 7 bases and J 0 bases, leaving 13 bases between the germline ends. The CDR3 is 15 residues long.